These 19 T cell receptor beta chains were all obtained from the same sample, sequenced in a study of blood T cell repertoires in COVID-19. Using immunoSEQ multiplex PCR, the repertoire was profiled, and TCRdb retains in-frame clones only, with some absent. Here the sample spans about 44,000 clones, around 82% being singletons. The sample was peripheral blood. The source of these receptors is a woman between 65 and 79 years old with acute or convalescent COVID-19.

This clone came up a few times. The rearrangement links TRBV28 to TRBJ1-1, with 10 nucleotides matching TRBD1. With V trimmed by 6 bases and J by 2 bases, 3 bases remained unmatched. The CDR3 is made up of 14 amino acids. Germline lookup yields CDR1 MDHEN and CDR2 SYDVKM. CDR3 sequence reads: CASRWTGGNTEAFF. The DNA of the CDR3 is TGTGCCAGCAGGTGGACAGGGGGAAACACTGAAGCTTTCTTT.

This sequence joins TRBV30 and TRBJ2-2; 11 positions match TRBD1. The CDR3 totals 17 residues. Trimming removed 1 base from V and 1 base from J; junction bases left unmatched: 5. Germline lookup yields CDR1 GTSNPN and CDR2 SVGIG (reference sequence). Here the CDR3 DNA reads TGTGCCTGGAGTGGGGACAGGGGGTCACAGAACACCGGGGAGCTGTTTTTT. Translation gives CAWSGDRGSQNTGELFF.

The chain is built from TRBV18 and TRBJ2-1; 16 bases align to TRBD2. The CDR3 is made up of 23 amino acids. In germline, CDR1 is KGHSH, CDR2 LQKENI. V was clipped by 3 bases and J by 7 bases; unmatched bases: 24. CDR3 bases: TGTGCCAGCTCACCCAATTTGCCGCGGCCGGGACTAGCGGGAGGGCTTAACGGGAATGAGCAGTTCTTC. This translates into CASSPNLPRPGLAGGLNGNEQFF. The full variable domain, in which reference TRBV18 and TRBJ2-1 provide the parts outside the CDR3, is NAGVMQNPRHLVRRRGQEARLRCSPMKGHSHVYWYRQLPEEGLKFMVYLQKENIIDESGMPKERFSAEFPKEGPSILRIQQVVRGDSAAYFCASSPNLPRPGLAGGLNGNEQFFGPGTRLTVL.

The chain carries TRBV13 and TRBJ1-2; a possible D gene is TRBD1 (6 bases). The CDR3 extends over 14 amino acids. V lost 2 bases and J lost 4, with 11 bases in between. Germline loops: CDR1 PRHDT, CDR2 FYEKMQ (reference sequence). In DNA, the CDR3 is TGTGCCAGCAGCTTATACGCACAGGGCTATGGCTACACCTTC. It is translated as CASSLYAQGYGYTF.

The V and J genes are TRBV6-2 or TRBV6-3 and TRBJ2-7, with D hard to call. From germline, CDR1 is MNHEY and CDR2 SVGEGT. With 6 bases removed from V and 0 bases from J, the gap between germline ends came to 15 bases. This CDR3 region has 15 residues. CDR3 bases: TGTGCCAGCAGCTTTAGATTAACGAGCTCCTACGAGCAGTACTTC. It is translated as CASSFRLTSSYEQYF.

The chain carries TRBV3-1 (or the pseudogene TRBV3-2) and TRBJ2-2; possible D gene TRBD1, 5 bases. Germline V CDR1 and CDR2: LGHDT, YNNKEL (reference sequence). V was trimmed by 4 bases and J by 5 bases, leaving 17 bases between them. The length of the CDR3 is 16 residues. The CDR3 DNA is TGTGCCAGCAGCCGGTCATCAACAGGTTTGACCGGGGAGCTGTTTTTT. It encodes CASSRSSTGLTGELFF.

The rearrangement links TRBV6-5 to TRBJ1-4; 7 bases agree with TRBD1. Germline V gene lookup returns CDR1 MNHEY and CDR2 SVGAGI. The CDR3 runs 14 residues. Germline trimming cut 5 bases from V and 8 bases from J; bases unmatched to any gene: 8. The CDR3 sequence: CASSRAGGREKLFF. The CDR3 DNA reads TGTGCCAGCAGTCGAGCAGGGGGTAGGGAAAAACTGTTTTTT.

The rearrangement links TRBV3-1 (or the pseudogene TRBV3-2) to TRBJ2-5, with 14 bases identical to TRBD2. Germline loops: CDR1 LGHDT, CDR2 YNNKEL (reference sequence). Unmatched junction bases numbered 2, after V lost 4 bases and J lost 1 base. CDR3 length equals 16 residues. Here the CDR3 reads CASSRGLAGVQETQYF. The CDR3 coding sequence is TGTGCCAGCAGCCGGGGACTAGCGGGGGTCCAAGAGACCCAGTACTTC.

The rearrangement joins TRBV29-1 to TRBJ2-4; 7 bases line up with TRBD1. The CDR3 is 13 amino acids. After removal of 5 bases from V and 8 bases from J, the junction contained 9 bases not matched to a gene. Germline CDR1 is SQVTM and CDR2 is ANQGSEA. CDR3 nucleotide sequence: TGCAGCGTTTGGACAGGCTTACCGGACATTCAGTACTTC. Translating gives CSVWTGLPDIQYF.

The CDR3 protein is CASSYPRGADTGELFF. The DNA for the CDR3 is TGTGCCAGCAGTTACCCCCGGGGGGCCGACACCGGGGAGCTGTTTTTT. V gene TRBV6-5 combines with J gene TRBJ2-2; D is possibly TRBD2 (7 bases). The CDR3 length is 16 residues. CDR1 is MNHEY, CDR2 SVGAGI, per germline. The V end lost 2 bases, the J end lost 3 bases, and 13 bases lay between the germline ends.

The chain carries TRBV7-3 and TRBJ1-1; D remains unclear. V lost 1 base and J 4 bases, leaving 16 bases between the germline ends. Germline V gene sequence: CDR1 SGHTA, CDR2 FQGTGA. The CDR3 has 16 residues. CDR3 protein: CASSLSLALPSTEAFF. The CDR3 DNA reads TGTGCCAGCAGCTTAAGCCTAGCCCTACCGAGCACTGAAGCTTTCTTT.

The chain's CDR3 is CAWSVGGRNTIYF. The CDR3, as DNA: TGTGCCTGGAGTGTAGGGGGACGAAACACCATATATTTT. V usage is TRBV30 and J usage is TRBJ1-3, with a weak D call TRBD1 (6 bases). Between the trimmed V and J ends, which lost 0 bases and 5 bases, there was a span of 8 bases. Germline CDR1 and CDR2: GTSNPN and SVGIG (reference sequence). This CDR3 region has 13 residues.

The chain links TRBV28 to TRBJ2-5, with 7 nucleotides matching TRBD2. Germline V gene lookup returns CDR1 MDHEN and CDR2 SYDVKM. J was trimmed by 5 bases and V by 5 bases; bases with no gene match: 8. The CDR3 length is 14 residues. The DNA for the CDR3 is TGTGCCAGCAGTGAATACCAGGGAGGGGAGACCCAGTACTTC. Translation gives CASSEYQGGETQYF. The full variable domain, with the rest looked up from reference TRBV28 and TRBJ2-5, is DVKVTQSSRYLVKRTGEKVFLECVQDMDHENMFWYRQDPGLGLRLIYFSYDVKMKEKGDIPEGYSVSREKKERFSLILESASTNQTSMYLCASSEYQGGETQYFGPGTRLLVL.

The CDR3 DNA reads as TGCGCCAGCAGCCGGGACAGCGGCTATGGCTACACCTTC. This codes for CASSRDSGYGYTF. The chain couples TRBV4-3 to TRBJ1-2, with TRBD1 matching 7 bases. Germline V gene lookup returns CDR1 LGHNA and CDR2 YSLEER. The trim removed 4 bases at V and 4 bases at J, leaving 3 bases unmatched. This CDR3 comprises 13 residues.

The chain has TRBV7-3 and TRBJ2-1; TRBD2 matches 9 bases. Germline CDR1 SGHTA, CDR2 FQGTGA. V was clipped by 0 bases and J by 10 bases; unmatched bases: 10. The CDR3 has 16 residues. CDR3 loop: CASSLTAPSGTTEQFF. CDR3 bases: TGTGCCAGCAGCTTAACGGCCCCTAGCGGGACAACCGAGCAGTTCTTC.

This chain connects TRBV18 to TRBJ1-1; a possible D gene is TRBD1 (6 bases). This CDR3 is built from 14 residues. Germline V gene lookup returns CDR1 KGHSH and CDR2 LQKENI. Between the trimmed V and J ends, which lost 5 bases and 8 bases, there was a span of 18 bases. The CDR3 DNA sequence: TGTGCCAGCTCATCCTCCCCGGGACAACTAGAAGCTTTCTTT. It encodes CASSSSPGQLEAFF. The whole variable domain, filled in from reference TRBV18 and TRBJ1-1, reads NAGVMQNPRHLVRRRGQEARLRCSPMKGHSHVYWYRQLPEEGLKFMVYLQKENIIDESGMPKERFSAEFPKEGPSILRIQQVVRGDSAAYFCASSSSPGQLEAFFGQGTRLTVV.

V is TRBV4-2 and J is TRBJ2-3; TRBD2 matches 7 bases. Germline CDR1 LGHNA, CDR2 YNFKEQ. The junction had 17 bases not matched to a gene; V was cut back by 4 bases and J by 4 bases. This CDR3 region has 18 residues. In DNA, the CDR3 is TGTGCCAGCAGCCGCACCTCGGGTGTTGGCGGGAGACCAGATACGCAGTATTTT. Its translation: CASSRTSGVGGRPDTQYF.

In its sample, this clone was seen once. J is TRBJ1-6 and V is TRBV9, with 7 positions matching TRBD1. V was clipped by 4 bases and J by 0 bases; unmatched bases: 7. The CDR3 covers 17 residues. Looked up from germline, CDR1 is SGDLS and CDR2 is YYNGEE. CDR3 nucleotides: TGTGCCAGCAGCTCAGGGACAGTGAGCTCCTATAATTCACCCCTCCACTTT. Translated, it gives CASSSGTVSSYNSPLHF.

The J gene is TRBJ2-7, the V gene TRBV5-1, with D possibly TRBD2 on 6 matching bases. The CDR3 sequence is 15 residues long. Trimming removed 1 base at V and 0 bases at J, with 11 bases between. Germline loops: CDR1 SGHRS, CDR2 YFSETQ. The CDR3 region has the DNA TGCGCCAGCAGCTTGTTTGGTAGCGGCTCCTACGAGCAGTACTTC. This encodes CASSLFGSGSYEQYF.